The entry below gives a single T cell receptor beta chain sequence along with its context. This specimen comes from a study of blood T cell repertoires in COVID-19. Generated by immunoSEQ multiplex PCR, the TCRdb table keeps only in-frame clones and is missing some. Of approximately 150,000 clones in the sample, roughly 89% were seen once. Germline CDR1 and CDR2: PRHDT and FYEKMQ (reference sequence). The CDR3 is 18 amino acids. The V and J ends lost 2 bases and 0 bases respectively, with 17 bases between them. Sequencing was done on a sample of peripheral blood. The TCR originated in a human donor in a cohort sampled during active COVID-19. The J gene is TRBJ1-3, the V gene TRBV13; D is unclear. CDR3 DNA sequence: TGTGCCAGCAGCTTAATGAGGGATACAGAAAACTCTGGAAACACCATATATTTT. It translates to CASSLMRDTENSGNTIYF.